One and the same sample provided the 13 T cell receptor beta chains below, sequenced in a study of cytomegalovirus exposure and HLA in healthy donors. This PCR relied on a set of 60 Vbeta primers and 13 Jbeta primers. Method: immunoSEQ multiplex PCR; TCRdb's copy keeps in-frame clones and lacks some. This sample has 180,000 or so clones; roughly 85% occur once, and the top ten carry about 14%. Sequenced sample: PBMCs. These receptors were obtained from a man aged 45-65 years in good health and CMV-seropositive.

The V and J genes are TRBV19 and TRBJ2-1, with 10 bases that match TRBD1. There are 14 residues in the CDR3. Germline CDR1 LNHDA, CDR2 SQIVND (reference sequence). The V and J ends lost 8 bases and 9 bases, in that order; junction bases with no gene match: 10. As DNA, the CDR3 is TGTGCCAGTCGAGCCGGGACAGGGGAAGGTGAGCAGTTCTTC. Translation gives CASRAGTGEGEQFF. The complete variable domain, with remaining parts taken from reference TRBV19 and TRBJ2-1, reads DGGITQSPKYLFRKEGQNVTLSCEQNLNHDAMYWYRQDPGQGLRLIYYSQIVNDFQKGDIAEGYSVSREKKESFPLTVTSAQKNPTAFYLCASRAGTGEGEQFFGPGTRLTVL.

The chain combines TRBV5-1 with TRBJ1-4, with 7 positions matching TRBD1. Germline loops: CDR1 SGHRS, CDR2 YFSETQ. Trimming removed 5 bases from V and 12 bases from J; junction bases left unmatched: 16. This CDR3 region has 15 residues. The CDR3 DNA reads TGCGCCAGCAGTTCGGGAGGGGGCCTGGCCGACGAACTGTTTTTT. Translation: CASSSGGGLADELFF.

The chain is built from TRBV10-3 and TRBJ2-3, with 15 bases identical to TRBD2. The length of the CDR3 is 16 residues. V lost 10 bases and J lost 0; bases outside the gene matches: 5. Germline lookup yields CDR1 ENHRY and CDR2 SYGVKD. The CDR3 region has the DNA TGTGCCAGCGGGACTAGCGGGGGGACTAGCACAGATACGCAGTATTTT. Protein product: CASGTSGGTSTDTQYF.

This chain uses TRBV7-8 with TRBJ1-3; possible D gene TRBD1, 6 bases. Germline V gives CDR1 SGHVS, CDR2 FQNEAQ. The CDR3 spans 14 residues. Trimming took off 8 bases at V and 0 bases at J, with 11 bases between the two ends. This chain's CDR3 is CASGGPSSGNTIYF. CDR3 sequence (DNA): TGTGCCAGCGGGGGCCCCAGCTCTGGAAACACCATATATTTT.

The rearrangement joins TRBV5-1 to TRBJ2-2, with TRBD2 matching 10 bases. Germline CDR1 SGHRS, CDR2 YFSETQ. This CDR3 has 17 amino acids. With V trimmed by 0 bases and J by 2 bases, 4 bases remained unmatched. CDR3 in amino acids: CASSLGSGRLNTGELFF. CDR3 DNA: TGCGCCAGCAGCTTGGGTAGCGGGAGGCTCAACACCGGGGAGCTGTTTTTT.

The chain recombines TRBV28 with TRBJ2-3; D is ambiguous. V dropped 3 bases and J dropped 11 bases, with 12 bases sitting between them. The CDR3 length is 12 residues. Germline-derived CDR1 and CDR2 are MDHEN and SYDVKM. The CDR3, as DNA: TGTGCCAGCAGTTTGCAGCGAGGTGGGCAGTATTTT. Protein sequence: CASSLQRGGQYF. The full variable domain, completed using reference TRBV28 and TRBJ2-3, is DVKVTQSSRYLVKRTGEKVFLECVQDMDHENMFWYRQDPGLGLRLIYFSYDVKMKEKGDIPEGYSVSREKKERFSLILESASTNQTSMYLCASSLQRGGQYFGPGTRLTVL.

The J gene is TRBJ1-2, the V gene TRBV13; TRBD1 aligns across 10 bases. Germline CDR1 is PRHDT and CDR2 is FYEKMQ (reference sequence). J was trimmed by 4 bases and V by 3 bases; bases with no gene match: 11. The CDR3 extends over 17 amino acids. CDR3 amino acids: CASSLDRGVGIRYGYTF. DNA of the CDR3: TGTGCCAGCAGCTTGGACAGGGGGGTAGGAATACGCTATGGCTACACCTTC.

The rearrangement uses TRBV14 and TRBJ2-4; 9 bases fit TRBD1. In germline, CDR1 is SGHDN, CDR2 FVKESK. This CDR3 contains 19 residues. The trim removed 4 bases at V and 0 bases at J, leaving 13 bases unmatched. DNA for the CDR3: TGTGCCAGCAGCCCTAGACAGGGGGATTCGACCCTAGCCAAAAACATTCAGTACTTC. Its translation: CASSPRQGDSTLAKNIQYF.

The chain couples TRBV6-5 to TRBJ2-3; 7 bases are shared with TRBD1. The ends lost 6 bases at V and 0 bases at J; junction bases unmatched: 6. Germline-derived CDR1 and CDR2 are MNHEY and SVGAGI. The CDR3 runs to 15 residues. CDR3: CASSWGQPSTDTQYF. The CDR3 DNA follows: TGTGCCAGCAGCTGGGGACAGCCTAGCACAGATACGCAGTATTTT.

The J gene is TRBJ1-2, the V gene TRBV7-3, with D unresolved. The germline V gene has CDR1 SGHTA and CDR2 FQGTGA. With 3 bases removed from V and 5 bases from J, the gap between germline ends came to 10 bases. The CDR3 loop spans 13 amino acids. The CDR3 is CASSFSSGYGYTF. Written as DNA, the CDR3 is TGTGCCAGCAGCTTTTCTTCCGGGTATGGCTACACCTTC.

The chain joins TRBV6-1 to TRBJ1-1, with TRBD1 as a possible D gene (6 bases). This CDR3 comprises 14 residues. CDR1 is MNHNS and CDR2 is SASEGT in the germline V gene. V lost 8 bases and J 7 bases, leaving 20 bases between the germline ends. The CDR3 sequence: CASSNPGQYGEAFF. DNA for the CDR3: TGTGCCAGCTCAAACCCTGGACAGTATGGTGAAGCTTTCTTT.

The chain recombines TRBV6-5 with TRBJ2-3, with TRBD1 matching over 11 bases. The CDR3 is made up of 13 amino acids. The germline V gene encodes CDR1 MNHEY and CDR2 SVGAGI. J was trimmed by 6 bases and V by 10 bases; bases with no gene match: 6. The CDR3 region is CATRTGGRDTQYF. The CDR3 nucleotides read TGTGCCACCAGGACAGGGGGCCGGGATACGCAGTATTTT.

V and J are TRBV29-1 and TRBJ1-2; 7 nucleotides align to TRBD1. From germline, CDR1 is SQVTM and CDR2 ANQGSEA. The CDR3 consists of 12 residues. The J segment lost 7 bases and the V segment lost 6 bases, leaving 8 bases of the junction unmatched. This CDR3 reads CSVLDREAGYTF. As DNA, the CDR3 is TGCAGCGTACTAGACAGGGAAGCTGGCTACACCTTC.